Described below is a single T cell receptor beta chain sequence and its context. The antigen is not known. This entry is derived from a study of cytotoxic CD8 clonotypes in ibrutinib-treated CLL. Study-wide points: Higher circulating CD8+ T-cell counts strongly accompanied higher baseline clonality, above age-matched healthy donors.

Sequencing was performed with immunoSEQ multiplex PCR; in TCRdb, only in-frame clones are kept and a portion is missing. The sample lists 150,000 to 200,000 clones, about 88% occurring once. The TCR sequence derives from a human donor with chronic lymphocytic leukemia. The sequencing used PBMCs, collected at disease progression, from a patient treated with ibrutinib.

This CDR3 reads CASSLGAGGSNQPQHF. CDR3 sequence (DNA): TGCGCCAGCAGCTTGGGGGCAGGGGGTAGCAATCAGCCCCAGCATTTT. V gene TRBV5-1 combines with J gene TRBJ1-5; 7 nucleotides align to TRBD1. The CDR3 consists of 16 residues. The junction had 3 bases not matched to a gene; V was cut back by 0 bases and J by 0 bases. CDR1 is SGHRS, CDR2 YFSETQ, per germline. Based on the CDR3 plus reference TRBV5-1 and TRBJ1-5, the full variable domain is KAGVTQTPRYLIKTRGQQVTLSCSPISGHRSVSWYQQTPGQGLQFLFEYFSETQRNKGNFPGRFSGRQFSNSRSEMNVSTLELGDSALYLCASSLGAGGSNQPQHFGDGTRLSIL.